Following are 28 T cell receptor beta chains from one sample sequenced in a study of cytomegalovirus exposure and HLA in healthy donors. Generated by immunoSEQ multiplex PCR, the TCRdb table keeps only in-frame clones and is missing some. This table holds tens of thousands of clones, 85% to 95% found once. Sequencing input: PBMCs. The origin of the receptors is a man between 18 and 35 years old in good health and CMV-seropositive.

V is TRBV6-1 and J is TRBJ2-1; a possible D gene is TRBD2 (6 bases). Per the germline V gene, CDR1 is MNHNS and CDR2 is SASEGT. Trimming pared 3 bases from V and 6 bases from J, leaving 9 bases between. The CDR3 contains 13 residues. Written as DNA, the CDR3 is TGTGCCAGCAGTGAGGGACTTTCCAATGAGCAGTTCTTC. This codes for CASSEGLSNEQFF.

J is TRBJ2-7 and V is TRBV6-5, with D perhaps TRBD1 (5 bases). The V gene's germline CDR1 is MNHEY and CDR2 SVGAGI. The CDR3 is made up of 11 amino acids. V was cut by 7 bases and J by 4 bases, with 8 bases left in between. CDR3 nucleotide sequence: TGTGCCAGCACTTCAGGGTACGAGCAGTACTTC. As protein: CASTSGYEQYF.

This chain's CDR3 is CASSVGAGEGMTGYTF. Written as DNA, the CDR3 is TGTGCCAGCAGCGTAGGGGCAGGGGAGGGAATGACTGGCTACACCTTC. This rearrangement joins TRBV9 to TRBJ1-2, with D possibly TRBD1 on 6 matching bases. The CDR3 covers 16 residues. Germline CDR1 is SGDLS and CDR2 is YYNGEE. Trimming removed 0 bases from V and 7 bases from J, with 19 bases in between.

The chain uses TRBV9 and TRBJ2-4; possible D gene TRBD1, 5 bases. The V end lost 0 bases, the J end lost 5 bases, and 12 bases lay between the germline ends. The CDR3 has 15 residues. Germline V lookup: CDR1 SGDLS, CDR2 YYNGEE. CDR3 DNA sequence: TGTGCCAGCAGCGTAGGGGGCAGAATCCAAAACATTCAGTACTTC. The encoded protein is CASSVGGRIQNIQYF.

CDR3 in DNA: TGTGCCAGCAGTGGGACAGGGAGGACCGGGGAGCTGTTTTTT. Protein: CASSGTGRTGELFF. The V gene is TRBV27, the J gene TRBJ2-2; 9 bases fit TRBD1. V shed 5 bases and J 5 bases; nucleotides not matched to a gene: 3. Looked up from germline, CDR1 is MNHEY and CDR2 is SMNVEV (reference sequence). This CDR3 comprises 14 residues.

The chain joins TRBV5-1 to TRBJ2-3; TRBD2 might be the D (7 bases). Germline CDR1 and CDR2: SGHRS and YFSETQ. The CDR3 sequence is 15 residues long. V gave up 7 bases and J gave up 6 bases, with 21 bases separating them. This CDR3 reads CASSWGRGGRDTQYF. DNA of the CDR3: TGCGCCAGCTCATGGGGGAGGGGGGGCCGTGATACGCAGTATTTT.

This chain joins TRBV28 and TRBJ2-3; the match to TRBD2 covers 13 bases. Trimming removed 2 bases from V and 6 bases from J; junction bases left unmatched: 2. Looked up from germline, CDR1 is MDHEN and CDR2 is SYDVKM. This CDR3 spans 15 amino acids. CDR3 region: CASSLTSGRADTQYF. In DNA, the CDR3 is TGTGCCAGCAGTTTAACTAGCGGGAGGGCCGATACGCAGTATTTT. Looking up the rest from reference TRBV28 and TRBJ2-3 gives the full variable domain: DVKVTQSSRYLVKRTGEKVFLECVQDMDHENMFWYRQDPGLGLRLIYFSYDVKMKEKGDIPEGYSVSREKKERFSLILESASTNQTSMYLCASSLTSGRADTQYFGPGTRLTVL.

The CDR3 protein is CASKGGRAMDTQYF. CDR3 in DNA: TGTGCCAGCAAAGGCGGGAGGGCCATGGATACGCAGTATTTT. This rearrangement joins TRBV6-1 to TRBJ2-3, with TRBD2 identical over 9 bases. CDR3 length: 14 residues. Germline-derived CDR1 and CDR2 are MNHNS and SASEGT. V shed 7 bases and J 6 bases; nucleotides not matched to a gene: 8.

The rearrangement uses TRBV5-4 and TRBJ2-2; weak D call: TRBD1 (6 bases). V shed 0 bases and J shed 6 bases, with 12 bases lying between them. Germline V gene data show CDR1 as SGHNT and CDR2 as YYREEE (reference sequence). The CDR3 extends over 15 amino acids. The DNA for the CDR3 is TGTGCCAGCAGCTTGGCCGGGACAAGGGCCGGGGAGCTGTTTTTT. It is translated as CASSLAGTRAGELFF. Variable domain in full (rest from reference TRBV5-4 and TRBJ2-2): ETGVTQSPTHLIKTRGQQVTLRCSSQSGHNTVSWYQQALGQGPQFIFQYYREEENGRGNFPPRFSGLQFPNYSSELNVNALELDDSALYLCASSLAGTRAGELFFGEGSRLTVL.

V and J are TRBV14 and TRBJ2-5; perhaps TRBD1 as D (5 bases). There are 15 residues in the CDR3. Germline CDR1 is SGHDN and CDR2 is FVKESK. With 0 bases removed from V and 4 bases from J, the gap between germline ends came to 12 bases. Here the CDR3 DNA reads TGTGCCAGCAGCCAAGATTGGGGCTGGGGAGAGACCCAGTACTTC. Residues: CASSQDWGWGETQYF.

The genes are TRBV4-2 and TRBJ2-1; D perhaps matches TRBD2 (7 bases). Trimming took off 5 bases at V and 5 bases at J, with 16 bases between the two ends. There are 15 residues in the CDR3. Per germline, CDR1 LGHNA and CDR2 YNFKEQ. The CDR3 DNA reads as TGTGCCAGCAGCGAACTGGCGGGGGCGAACAATGAGCAGTTCTTC. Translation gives CASSELAGANNEQFF.

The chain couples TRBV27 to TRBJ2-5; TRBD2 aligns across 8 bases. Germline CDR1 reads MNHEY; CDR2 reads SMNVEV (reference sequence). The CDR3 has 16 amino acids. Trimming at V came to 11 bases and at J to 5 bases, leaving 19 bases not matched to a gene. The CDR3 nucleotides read TGTGCCTCGGGTAAGGGGCTAGCGGGCGTGCAGGAGACCCAGTACTTC. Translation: CASGKGLAGVQETQYF.

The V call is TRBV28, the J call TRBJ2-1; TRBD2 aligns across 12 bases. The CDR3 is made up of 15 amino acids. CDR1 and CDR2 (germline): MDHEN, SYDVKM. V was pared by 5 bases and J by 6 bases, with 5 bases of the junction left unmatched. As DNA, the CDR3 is TGTGCCAGCAGTCCGACTAGCGGGAGAGTCAATGAGCAGTTCTTC. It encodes CASSPTSGRVNEQFF.

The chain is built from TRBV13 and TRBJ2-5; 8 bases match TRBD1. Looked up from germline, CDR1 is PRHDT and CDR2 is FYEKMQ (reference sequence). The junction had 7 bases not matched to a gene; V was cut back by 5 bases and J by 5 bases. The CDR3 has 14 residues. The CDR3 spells CASSASGGAETQYF. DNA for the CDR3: TGTGCCAGCAGCGCATCAGGGGGCGCGGAGACCCAGTACTTC.

The CDR3 sequence: CASSFNYEQYF. In DNA form, the CDR3 reads TGCGCCAGCAGCTTCAACTACGAGCAGTACTTC. This chain uses TRBV5-1 with TRBJ2-7, with no clear D. The CDR3 runs to 11 residues. V lost 2 bases to trimming and J lost 3 bases, with 3 bases between them. Per the germline V gene, CDR1 is SGHRS and CDR2 is YFSETQ.

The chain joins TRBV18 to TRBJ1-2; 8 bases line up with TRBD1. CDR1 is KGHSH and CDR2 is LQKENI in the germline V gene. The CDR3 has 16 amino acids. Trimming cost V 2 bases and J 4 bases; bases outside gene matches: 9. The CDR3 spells CASSPGRTGGFYGYTF. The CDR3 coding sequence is TGTGCCAGCTCACCAGGGAGAACAGGGGGATTCTATGGCTACACCTTC.

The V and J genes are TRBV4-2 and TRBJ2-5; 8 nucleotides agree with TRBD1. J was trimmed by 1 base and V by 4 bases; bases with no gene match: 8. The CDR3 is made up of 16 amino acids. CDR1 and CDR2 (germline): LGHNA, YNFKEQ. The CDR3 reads CASSPWTGTLQETQYF. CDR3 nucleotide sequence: TGTGCCAGCAGCCCCTGGACAGGGACCCTCCAAGAGACCCAGTACTTC.

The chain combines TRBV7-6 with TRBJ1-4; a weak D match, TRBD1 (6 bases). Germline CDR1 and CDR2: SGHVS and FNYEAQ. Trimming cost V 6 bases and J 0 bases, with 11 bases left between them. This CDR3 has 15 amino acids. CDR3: CASRNRVATNEKLFF. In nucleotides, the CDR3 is TGTGCCAGCAGAAACAGGGTTGCAACTAATGAAAAACTGTTTTTT. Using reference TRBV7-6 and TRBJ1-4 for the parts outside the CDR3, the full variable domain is GAGVSQSPRYKVTKRGQDVALRCDPISGHVSLYWYRQALGQGPEFLTYFNYEAQQDKSGLPNDRFSAERPEGSISTLTIQRTEQRDSAMYRCASRNRVATNEKLFFGSGTQLSVL.

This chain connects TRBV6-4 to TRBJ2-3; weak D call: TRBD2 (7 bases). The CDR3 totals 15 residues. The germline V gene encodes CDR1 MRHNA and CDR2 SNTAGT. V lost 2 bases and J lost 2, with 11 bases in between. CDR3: CASSDRGGATDTQYF. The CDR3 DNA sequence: TGTGCCAGCAGTGACCGTGGGGGGGCCACAGATACGCAGTATTTT.

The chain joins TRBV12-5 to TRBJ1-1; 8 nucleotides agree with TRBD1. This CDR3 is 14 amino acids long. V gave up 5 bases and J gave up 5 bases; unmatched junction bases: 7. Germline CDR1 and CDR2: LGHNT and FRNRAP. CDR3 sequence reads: CASGSPGGGTEAFF. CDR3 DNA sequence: TGTGCTAGTGGTAGCCCAGGGGGCGGAACTGAAGCTTTCTTT. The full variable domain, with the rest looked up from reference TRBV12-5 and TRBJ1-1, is DARVTQTPRHKVTEMGQEVTMRCQPILGHNTVFWYRQTMMQGLELLAYFRNRAPLDDSGMPKDRFSAEMPDATLATLKIQPSEPRDSAVYFCASGSPGGGTEAFFGQGTRLTVV.

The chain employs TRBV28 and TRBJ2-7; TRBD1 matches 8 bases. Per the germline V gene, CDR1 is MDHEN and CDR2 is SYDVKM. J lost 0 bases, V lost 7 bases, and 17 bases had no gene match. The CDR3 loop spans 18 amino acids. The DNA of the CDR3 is TGTGCCAGCACAGGAGACAGGGGTTTTGTTCGTACCTCCTACGAGCAGTACTTC. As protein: CASTGDRGFVRTSYEQYF.

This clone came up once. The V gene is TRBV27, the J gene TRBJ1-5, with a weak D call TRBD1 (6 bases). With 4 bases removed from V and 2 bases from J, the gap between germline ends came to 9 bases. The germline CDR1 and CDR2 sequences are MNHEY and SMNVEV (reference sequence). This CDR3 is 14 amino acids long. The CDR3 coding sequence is TGTGCCAGCAGTTCACAGGGTGGCAATCAGCCCCAGCATTTT. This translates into CASSSQGGNQPQHF.

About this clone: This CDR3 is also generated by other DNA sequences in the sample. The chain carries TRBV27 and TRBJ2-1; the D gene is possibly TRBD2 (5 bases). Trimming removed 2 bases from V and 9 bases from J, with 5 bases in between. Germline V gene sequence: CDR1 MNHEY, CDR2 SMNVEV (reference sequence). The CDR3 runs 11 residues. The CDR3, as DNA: TGTGCCAGCAGTTTAGCGGGTGAGCAGTTCTTC. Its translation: CASSLAGEQFF.

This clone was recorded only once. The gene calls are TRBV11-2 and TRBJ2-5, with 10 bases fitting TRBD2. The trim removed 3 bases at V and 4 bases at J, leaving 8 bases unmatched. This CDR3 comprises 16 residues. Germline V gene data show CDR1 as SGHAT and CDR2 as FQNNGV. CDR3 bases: TGTGCCAGCAGCTTTCAGCGGGGGGGCCAGGGAGAGACCCAGTACTTC. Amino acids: CASSFQRGGQGETQYF.

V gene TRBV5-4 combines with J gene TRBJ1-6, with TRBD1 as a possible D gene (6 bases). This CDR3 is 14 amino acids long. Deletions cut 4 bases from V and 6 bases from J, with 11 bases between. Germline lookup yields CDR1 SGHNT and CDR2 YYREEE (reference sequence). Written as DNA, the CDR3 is TGTGCCAGCAGCGAGGGACAAACTAATTCACCCCTCCACTTT. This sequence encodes CASSEGQTNSPLHF.

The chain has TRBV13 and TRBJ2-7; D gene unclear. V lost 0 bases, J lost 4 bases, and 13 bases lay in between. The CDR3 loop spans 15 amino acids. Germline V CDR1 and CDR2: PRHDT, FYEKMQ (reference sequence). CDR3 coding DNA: TGTGCCAGCAGCTTAGGGGGCCCCCAGCTATACGAGCAGTACTTC. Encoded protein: CASSLGGPQLYEQYF. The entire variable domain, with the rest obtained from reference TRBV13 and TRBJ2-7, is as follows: AAGVIQSPRHLIKEKRETATLKCYPIPRHDTVYWYQQGPGQDPQFLISFYEKMQSDKGSIPDRFSAQQFSDYHSELNMSSLELGDSALYFCASSLGGPQLYEQYFGPGTRLTVT.

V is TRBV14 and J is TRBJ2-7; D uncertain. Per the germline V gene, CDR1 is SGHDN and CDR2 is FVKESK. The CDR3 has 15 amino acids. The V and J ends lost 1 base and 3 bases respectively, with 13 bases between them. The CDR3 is CASSQVVAHNYEQYF. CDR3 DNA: TGTGCCAGCAGCCAAGTGGTGGCCCATAACTACGAGCAGTACTTC.

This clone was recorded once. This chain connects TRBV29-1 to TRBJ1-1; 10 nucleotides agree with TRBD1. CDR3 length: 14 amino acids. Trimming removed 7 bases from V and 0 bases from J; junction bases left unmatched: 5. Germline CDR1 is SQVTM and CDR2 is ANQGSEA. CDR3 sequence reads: CSGRTGGVNTEAFF. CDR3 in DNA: TGCAGCGGCCGGACAGGGGGGGTGAACACTGAAGCTTTCTTT.